The T cell receptor (beta chain) under discussion was sequenced for a study of persistence of HIV-infected CD4 T cells. The CDR3 length is 14 residues. Germline CDR1 reads GTSNPN; CDR2 reads SVGIG (reference sequence). Unmatched junction bases numbered 14, after V lost 8 bases and J lost 6 bases. Sequencing used immunoSEQ version 4 in survey mode. Assay used: immunoSEQ multiplex PCR; TCRdb lists only in-frame clones, some missing. This table holds some 16,000 clones, roughly 61% found once. Stimulation used 9 to 10 ug/mL lysate from CMV-infected fibroblasts. CD4+ T cells upregulating both CD40 ligand and CD69 were sorted as responding cells. A note on this clone: Its antigen remains unknown.

J is TRBJ2-7 and V is TRBV30; 9 positions match TRBD1. The sample here was CD4+ T cells sorted from PBMCs after approximately 20-hour stimulation, taken from a patient who received antiretroviral therapy. The TCR was taken from an adult woman with HIV who was CMV-seropositive. CDR3 protein: CARSTDRGNLEQYF. The CDR3 DNA follows: TGTGCCCGATCAACCGACAGGGGGAATCTCGAGCAGTACTTC.